These 13 T cell receptor beta chains were sequenced from one sample in a study of blood T cells in healthy people across ages. A second PCR, run for about 6 to 11 cycles, used a sample-barcoded 5' primer plus a J-beta primer mix. TCRdb called the 5' RACE reads again in MiXCR, with one record for every CDR3 protein. The sample includes just over 800,000 distinct CDR3 sequences, 62% of them seen just once. The sequencing sample was made of blood. These receptors were obtained from a young man in good health.

This clonotype was counted many times. The gene calls are TRBV7-2 and TRBJ1-4; D is uncertain. The CDR3 is 14 residues long. The germline V gene encodes CDR1 SGHTA and CDR2 FQGNSA. With 5 bases removed from V and 3 bases from J, the gap between germline ends came to 10 bases. CDR3 residues: CASSPALANEKLFF. DNA of the CDR3: TGTGCCAGCAGCCCTGCCTTGGCTAATGAAAAACTGTTTTTT.

This clonotype came up once. This CDR3 is CSAGSGAGSTDTQYF. CDR3 coding DNA: TGCAGTGCTGGTTCCGGGGCGGGGAGCACAGATACGCAGTATTTT. This sequence joins TRBV20-1 and TRBJ2-3, with D possibly matching TRBD2 (6 bases). The CDR3 sequence is 15 residues long. V was trimmed by 5 bases and J by 0 bases, leaving 15 bases between them. CDR1 and CDR2 (germline): DFQATT, SNEGSKA (reference sequence).

The J gene is TRBJ2-5, the V gene TRBV12-3 or TRBV12-4; 9 bases agree with TRBD1. The ends lost 5 bases at V and 2 bases at J; junction bases unmatched: 6. This CDR3 is built from 15 residues. CDR3 residues: CASSPAGTGQETQYF. CDR3 nucleotides: TGTGCCAGCAGTCCCGCCGGGACAGGGCAAGAGACCCAGTACTTC.

J is TRBJ1-1 and V is TRBV27; D is perhaps TRBD1 (5 bases). The CDR3 covers 16 residues. Deletions cut 6 bases from V and 1 base from J, with 18 bases between. CDR1 is MNHEY, CDR2 SMNVEV, per germline (reference sequence). For the CDR3, the DNA is TGTGCCAGCAGCCATATCTACGACAGCCCGAACACTGAAGCTTTCTTT. This gives the protein CASSHIYDSPNTEAFF.

The chain is built from TRBV2 and TRBJ1-5; the D is unclear. This CDR3 is built from 14 residues. Per the germline V gene, CDR1 is SNHLY and CDR2 is FYNNEI. V gave up 9 bases and J gave up 2 bases, with 14 bases separating them. Here the CDR3 DNA reads TGTGCCAGTCCCACGAAGAAGGGCAATCAGCCCCAGCATTTT. Protein sequence: CASPTKKGNQPQHF.

The chain carries TRBV12-3 or TRBV12-4 and TRBJ1-5; no clear D. CDR3 length: 15 amino acids. V lost 7 bases and J 0 bases, leaving 13 bases between the germline ends. The CDR3, as DNA: TGTGCCAGCACCCTGGGCCTCTATAGCAATCAGCCCCAGCATTTT. This translates into CASTLGLYSNQPQHF.

The chain uses TRBV9 and TRBJ2-1; D is uncertain. CDR1 and CDR2 from the germline V gene are SGDLS and YYNGEE. V shed 0 bases and J shed 7 bases, with 11 bases lying between them. The CDR3 is 14 residues long. CDR3 DNA sequence: TGTGCCAGCAGCGTAGATGGGCAATCGAATGAGCAGTTCTTC. Its protein product is CASSVDGQSNEQFF.

This chain uses TRBV10-3 with TRBJ2-7, with D tentatively TRBD2 (5 bases). CDR3 length: 12 residues. The germline CDR1 and CDR2 sequences are ENHRY and SYGVKD. Trimming pared 3 bases from V and 7 bases from J, leaving 10 bases between. CDR3 sequence reads: CAISDPEREQYF. The CDR3 DNA sequence: TGTGCCATCAGTGATCCCGAGCGGGAGCAGTACTTC.

This chain links TRBV5-5 with TRBJ1-5; TRBD1 might be the D (5 bases). In germline, CDR1 is SGHKS, CDR2 YYEKEE (reference sequence). The CDR3 extends over 15 amino acids. The ends were cut back, 1 base at V and 1 base at J, with 9 bases in the middle. The CDR3 loop is CASSLLGESNQPQHF. In DNA form, the CDR3 reads TGTGCCAGCAGCTTGTTGGGGGAAAGCAATCAGCCCCAGCATTTT.

The chain carries TRBV6-2 or TRBV6-3 and TRBJ2-3, with TRBD1 identical over 10 bases. This CDR3 is 16 amino acids long. Germline CDR1 is MNHEY and CDR2 is SVGEGT. Germline trimming cut 5 bases from V and 2 bases from J; bases unmatched to any gene: 7. Written as DNA, the CDR3 is TGTGCCAGCAGTAAGGGACAGGGGACCCACACAGATACGCAGTATTTT. This encodes CASSKGQGTHTDTQYF.

The DNA of the CDR3 is TGTGCCAGCATCCTAGGGGTGGAGCAGTTCTTC. This codes for CASILGVEQFF. The chain joins TRBV2 to TRBJ2-1, with D perhaps matching TRBD1 (5 bases). This CDR3 spans 11 amino acids. Deletions cut 7 bases from V and 10 bases from J, with 11 bases between. Germline V gene sequence: CDR1 SNHLY, CDR2 FYNNEI.

The gene calls are TRBV28 and TRBJ2-7; 9 bases map to TRBD2. The CDR3 totals 14 residues. Germline V lookup: CDR1 MDHEN, CDR2 SYDVKM. V shed 11 bases and J 0 bases; nucleotides not matched to a gene: 8. CDR3 loop: CAAAGGPFSYEQYF. The DNA for the CDR3 is TGTGCCGCCGCGGGGGGGCCCTTCTCCTACGAGCAGTACTTC.

This chain joins TRBV14 and TRBJ2-1, with D uncertain. Germline CDR1 SGHDN, CDR2 FVKESK. V was trimmed by 1 base and J by 12 bases, leaving 7 bases between them. This CDR3 has 11 residues. As DNA, the CDR3 is TGTGCCAGCAGCCAAGGGTTTCCGCAGTTCTTC. This sequence encodes CASSQGFPQFF.